This entry describes one T cell receptor (beta chain). This clonotype has a handful of counts. No cognate antigen has been identified for it. Per-nucleotide qualities are absent, and no much larger clonotype sits a single base away. The study was a case-control design nested within a healthcare worker cohort in London, UK, with weekly nasopharyngeal swab PCR tests and blood sampling. Healthcare workers were recruited during the week of the UK lockdown, between 23 and 31 March 2020, and followed weekly for up to about 15 weeks. This sample was taken from a study of early T cells in non-severe SARS-CoV-2 infection (TCRdb year 2021). For context, the study as a whole: Bulk RNA from unsorted whole blood was used for TCR sequencing, so alpha and beta chains could not be paired.

The investigation overall reported the following: Matching against VDJdb was skewed toward anti-spike CD8 responses, likely underestimated virus-specific expansions, and missed private and CD4 specificities.

The library was built by means of 5' RACE. Instrument on record: NextSeq 500. In the TCR library protocol, unique molecular identifiers were attached to individual cDNA molecules to correct for PCR bias and sequencing error. Sequencing covered both TCR alpha and beta chains, and within each sample the abundances of alpha and beta sequences were tightly co-correlated. Per the original workflow: Decombinator V4 was used to perform V gene, J gene and CDR3 annotation of TCR sequences. TCRs were defined as expanded if a significant change between any two time points was detected under a Poisson model with p below 0.0001. TCR abundances were normalised to the total number of TCRs sequenced in each sample and reported as counts per million. MAIT TCRs were defined by TRAV1-2 paired with TRAJ12, TRAJ20 or TRAJ33, and iNKT TCRs by TRAV10 paired with TRAJ18. VDJdb, accessed 1 November 2021, was searched for CMV, EBV and SARS-CoV-2 annotated TCRs, with TCRs annotated for multiple antigens excluded. Using fastp at Q25 and MiXCR, TCRdb reprocessed the public reads and kept productive beta chains. Each record represents a unique CDR3 protein, reported with the most common genes and DNA among its rows. What appears here as the V and J calls and clone size reflects TCRdb's work, not the paper's. In all, the sample holds under 90,000 distinct CDR3 sequences, and approximately 13% of those were seen once. The ten largest clones represent about 6.1% of the sample.

For CDR1 and CDR2, the germline V gene lists SGDLS and YYNGEE. The CDR3 runs 15 residues from the cysteine to the phenylalanine. Only the CDR3 DNA stays, 45 bases, in frame from base 1. V loses 4 bases, J loses 0 bases, and the germline ends lie 11 bases apart. The sample was whole blood. This receptor was obtained from an adult who was a healthcare worker with PCR-confirmed SARS-CoV-2 infection or an uninfected control (not recorded which). The V and J genes are TRBV9 and TRBJ2-1, with no D gene named confidently. This receptor carries the CDR3 CASSMTASSYNEQFF. The DNA is as follows: TGTGCCAGCAGCATGACCGCTAGCTCCTACAATGAGCAGTTCTTC.